This entry describes one T cell receptor (beta chain). Its antigen is currently unknown. In the PCR, 60 Vbeta and 13 Jbeta primers were used. This table comes from immunoSEQ multiplex PCR, and its TCRdb copy is limited to in-frame clones, with some not included. The repertoire includes some 90,000 clones, about 81% of them detected once, and around 1.5% sits in the top ten. This entry is derived from a study of cytomegalovirus exposure and HLA in healthy donors. Donors counted as nominally healthy when sampled, yet unrecorded immune exposures were likely. V was pared by 4 bases and J by 0 bases, with 15 bases between. The CDR3 runs 16 residues. Per the germline V gene, CDR1 is SEHNR and CDR2 is FQNEAQ (reference sequence). General observations from the study: Reports indicate that TCR beta sequences accurately predicted the HLA-A and HLA-B alleles of most subjects. V- and J-gene trimming in TCR beta was tied to a missense DCLRE1C variant by an analysis performed later. Earlier results showed most TCR beta V segments being productive about 87% or about 30% of the time.

This clonotype was sampled from a man aged 40-49 years in good health and CMV-seronegative. The rearrangement uses TRBV7-9 and TRBJ2-5; D perhaps matches TRBD1 (6 bases). The sequencing input was PBMCs. CDR3 sequence: CASSSSGQSYQETQYF. Here the CDR3 DNA reads TGTGCCAGCAGCTCTTCGGGACAATCGTACCAAGAGACCCAGTACTTC.